This passage covers 11 T cell receptor beta chains from one sample sequenced in a study of shared clonotypes between healthy human individuals. Here immunoSEQ multiplex PCR was the method, and the copy in TCRdb shows in-frame clones only, minus some. The data contain 600,000 to 800,000 clones, around 77% of them singletons. Sequenced sample: memory CD4+ T cells sorted from blood. Subset described: CD45RA-negative fraction. These receptors came from a woman aged 25 to 45 in good health.

The chain recombines TRBV6-6 with TRBJ2-2, with 8 nucleotides matching TRBD2. Germline lookup yields CDR1 MNHNY and CDR2 SVGAGI (reference sequence). The CDR3 has 14 amino acids. The V gene end was trimmed by 6 bases and the J gene end by 3 bases; junction bases not matched to a gene: 3. CDR3 residues: CASSAGGDTGELFF. Here the CDR3 DNA reads TGTGCCAGCAGCGCGGGGGGAGACACCGGGGAGCTGTTTTTT.

This clone was found a few times. Additional DNA sequences in this sample encode the identical CDR3. This chain connects TRBV20-1 to TRBJ1-5; no reliable D call. The CDR3 sequence is 10 residues long. The V and J ends lost 3 bases and 6 bases respectively, with 3 bases between them. The germline V gene has CDR1 DFQATT and CDR2 SNEGSKA (reference sequence). The CDR3 sequence is CSASGQPQHF. The DNA of the CDR3 is TGCAGTGCTAGCGGTCAGCCCCAGCATTTT.

The V and J genes are TRBV18 and TRBJ2-5, with D maybe TRBD2 (5 bases). Germline assignment: CDR1 KGHSH and CDR2 LQKENI. The germline V and J ends were trimmed by 6 bases and 3 bases, with 14 bases remaining between them. The length of the CDR3 is 14 residues. The CDR3 nucleotides are TGTGCCAGCTCCATCTTTCACGGGGAAGAGACCCAGTACTTC. This codes for CASSIFHGEETQYF.

This clone was detected a few times. The CDR3 sequence is CASSPTTGMNTEAFF. The CDR3 nucleotides are TGTGCCAGCTCACCCACGACAGGAATGAACACTGAAGCTTTCTTT. This chain links TRBV18 with TRBJ1-1, with D maybe TRBD1 (6 bases). CDR3 size: 15 residues. Trimming left V 3 bases short and J 0 bases short, with 11 bases between. CDR1 and CDR2 from the germline V gene are KGHSH and LQKENI. Complete variable domain (other parts from reference TRBV18 and TRBJ1-1): NAGVMQNPRHLVRRRGQEARLRCSPMKGHSHVYWYRQLPEEGLKFMVYLQKENIIDESGMPKERFSAEFPKEGPSILRIQQVVRGDSAAYFCASSPTTGMNTEAFFGQGTRLTVV.

This chain links TRBV9 with TRBJ1-1; a weak D match, TRBD1 (5 bases). V was shortened by 6 bases and J by 5 bases, with 17 bases between the two germline ends. CDR1 and CDR2 from the germline V gene are SGDLS and YYNGEE. This CDR3 spans 14 amino acids. For the CDR3, the DNA is TGTGCCAGCACCACAGGAATCGGGAGGACTGAAGCTTTCTTT. It encodes CASTTGIGRTEAFF.

In this sample, this clone turned up many times. The chain links TRBV11-2 to TRBJ2-1; 11 positions agree with TRBD2. The CDR3 is made up of 18 amino acids. The junction had 11 bases not matched to a gene; V was cut back by 0 bases and J by 7 bases. CDR1 and CDR2 (germline): SGHAT, FQNNGV. DNA for the CDR3: TGTGCCAGCAGCTTAGATCTAGCGGGAGGTCCGGGGTTAAATGAGCAGTTCTTC. Its translation is CASSLDLAGGPGLNEQFF.

This clone turned up a few times. V gene TRBV5-1 combines with J gene TRBJ1-1; D not resolved. The germline CDR1 and CDR2 sequences are SGHRS and YFSETQ. The CDR3 loop spans 12 amino acids. The germline V and J ends were trimmed by 4 bases and 5 bases, with 9 bases remaining between them. CDR3 region: CASSLGVTEAFF. DNA of the CDR3: TGCGCCAGCAGCCTAGGTGTTACTGAAGCTTTCTTT.

CDR3 nucleotide sequence: TGTGCCAGCAGTTCTATACCGGGGGATCCCTACGAGCAGTACTTC. Its protein product is CASSSIPGDPYEQYF. The chain joins TRBV6-4 to TRBJ2-7, with a weak D call TRBD2 (6 bases). CDR1 MRHNA and CDR2 SNTAGT come from the germline V gene. Trimming cost V 5 bases and J 2 bases, with 16 bases left between them. The CDR3 is 15 residues long.

The genes are TRBV25-1 and TRBJ2-3; unclear D gene. This CDR3 contains 15 residues. Deletions cut 3 bases from V and 2 bases from J, with 12 bases between. Germline CDR1 reads MGHDK; CDR2 reads SYGVNS. CDR3 amino acids: CASSDRAKTTDTQYF. CDR3 bases: TGTGCCAGCAGTGATCGGGCGAAAACCACAGATACGCAGTATTTT.

The J gene is TRBJ2-7, the V gene TRBV5-4; 8 bases agree with TRBD2. The CDR3 contains 14 residues. The germline CDR1 and CDR2 sequences are SGHNT and YYREEE (reference sequence). V was clipped by 7 bases and J by 5 bases; unmatched bases: 11. The CDR3 sequence is CASAAGGPFDEQYF. In DNA form, the CDR3 reads TGTGCCAGCGCGGCGGGAGGCCCTTTCGACGAGCAGTACTTC.

CDR3 loop: CASSKGYEQYF. As DNA, the CDR3 is TGTGCCAGCAGCAAAGGGTACGAGCAGTACTTC. The chain is built from TRBV21-1 and TRBJ2-5; the table's TRBD2 call for D was not verified on the DNA. The J call could be wrong; TRBJ2-7 is a better fit for the DNA end. TRBV21-1 is described as a pseudogene. This CDR3 has 11 residues.